The rows below give T cell receptor beta chains drawn from one sample of a study of Ad26.COV2.S vaccination and SARS-CoV-2 variants. Generated by immunoSEQ multiplex PCR, the TCRdb table keeps only in-frame clones and is missing some. The table includes roughly 410,000 clones, about 80% detected once. Sequencing used peripheral blood, obtained in a trial of Ad26.COV2.S vaccine versus placebo. The receptors were sampled from a person aged 18-65 years who received the Ad26.COV2.S COVID-19 vaccine or a placebo. CDR3s include the opening cysteine and the closing phenylalanine or tryptophan. The D gene is left open where the match is weak. Part of the rows lack a size; the others show once, few, many or a class for expanded clones.

v_call: TRBV18
j_call: TRBJ1-3
d_call: .
clone_size: .
cdr3_aa: CASSPPGNTIYF
cdr3_nt: TGTGCCAGCTCACCACCCGGAAACACCATATATTTT

v_call: TRBV2
j_call: TRBJ2-7
d_call: TRBD2
clone_size: .
cdr3_aa: CASRGYGLAGKGEQYF
cdr3_nt: TGTGCCAGCAGGGGGTATGGACTAGCGGGAAAGGGCGAGCAGTACTTC

v_call: TRBV7-2
j_call: TRBJ2-5
d_call: .
clone_size: .
cdr3_aa: CASSHPWKETQYF
cdr3_nt: TGTGCCAGCAGCCACCCTTGGAAGGAGACCCAGTACTTC

v_call: TRBV19
j_call: TRBJ2-1
d_call: .
clone_size: .
cdr3_aa: CASSIVGPPDNEQFF
cdr3_nt: TGTGCCAGTAGTATAGTTGGTCCCCCAGACAATGAGCAGTTCTTC

v_call: TRBV5-4
j_call: TRBJ2-5
d_call: .
clone_size: .
cdr3_aa: CASSLEVHARETQYF
cdr3_nt: TGTGCCAGCAGCTTGGAAGTCCACGCTCGAGAGACCCAGTACTTC

v_call: TRBV27
j_call: TRBJ2-6
d_call: .
clone_size: .
cdr3_aa: CASSLNGARGANVLTF
cdr3_nt: TGTGCCAGCAGTTTAAACGGGGCGCGGGGGGCCAACGTCCTGACTTTC

v_call: TRBV5-1
j_call: TRBJ1-2
d_call: TRBD1
clone_size: .
cdr3_aa: CASSSHFGQVPYGYTF
cdr3_nt: TGCGCCAGCAGCTCTCATTTTGGACAGGTCCCCTATGGCTACACCTTC

v_call: TRBV4-1
j_call: TRBJ1-1
d_call: .
clone_size: .
cdr3_aa: CASSQVMMENTEAFF
cdr3_nt: TGCGCCAGCAGCCAAGTTATGATGGAGAATACTGAAGCTTTCTTT

v_call: TRBV10-3
j_call: TRBJ1-2
d_call: .
clone_size: .
cdr3_aa: CAINVVPGDGYTF
cdr3_nt: TGTGCCATCAATGTGGTCCCGGGGGATGGCTACACCTTC

v_call: TRBV11-2
j_call: TRBJ2-5
d_call: .
clone_size: .
cdr3_aa: CASKEGGNQETQYF
cdr3_nt: TGTGCCAGCAAGGAGGGAGGAAACCAAGAGACCCAGTACTTC

v_call: TRBV28
j_call: TRBJ1-1
d_call: TRBD1
clone_size: .
cdr3_aa: CASSLLQGAHEAFF
cdr3_nt: TGTGCCAGCAGTTTACTACAGGGGGCTCATGAAGCTTTCTTT

v_call: TRBV6-5
j_call: TRBJ2-1
d_call: .
clone_size: .
cdr3_aa: CASSYEWGGRGNEQFF
cdr3_nt: TGTGCCAGCAGTTACGAATGGGGGGGCAGGGGGAATGAGCAGTTCTTC

v_call: TRBV12-5
j_call: TRBJ1-3
d_call: TRBD1
clone_size: few
cdr3_aa: CASVLLGGTGLIYSGNTIYF
cdr3_nt: TGTGCTAGTGTTCTCCTCGGGGGGACAGGGTTGATTTATTCTGGAAACACCATATATTTT

v_call: TRBV5-1
j_call: TRBJ2-5
d_call: TRBD1
clone_size: .
cdr3_aa: CASSPDGTERQTQYF
cdr3_nt: TGCGCCAGCAGCCCGGACGGGACAGAAAGACAGACCCAGTACTTC

v_call: TRBV9
j_call: TRBJ1-2
d_call: .
clone_size: .
cdr3_aa: CASSVGGAYGYTF
cdr3_nt: TGTGCCAGCAGCGTCGGGGGCGCCTATGGCTACACCTTC

v_call: TRBV19
j_call: TRBJ1-2
d_call: .
clone_size: .
cdr3_aa: CASSITESIRGYTF
cdr3_nt: TGTGCCAGTAGTATAACAGAGTCAATAAGGGGCTACACCTTC

v_call: TRBV3-1/TRBV3-2
j_call: TRBJ1-1
d_call: .
clone_size: .
cdr3_aa: CASSHYEGAEAFF
cdr3_nt: TGTGCCAGCAGTCATTATGAGGGAGCTGAAGCTTTCTTT

v_call: TRBV7-2
j_call: TRBJ2-3
d_call: .
clone_size: .
cdr3_aa: CASSLGGRVDTQYF
cdr3_nt: TGTGCCAGCAGCTTAGGTGGTCGGGTGGATACGCAGTATTTT